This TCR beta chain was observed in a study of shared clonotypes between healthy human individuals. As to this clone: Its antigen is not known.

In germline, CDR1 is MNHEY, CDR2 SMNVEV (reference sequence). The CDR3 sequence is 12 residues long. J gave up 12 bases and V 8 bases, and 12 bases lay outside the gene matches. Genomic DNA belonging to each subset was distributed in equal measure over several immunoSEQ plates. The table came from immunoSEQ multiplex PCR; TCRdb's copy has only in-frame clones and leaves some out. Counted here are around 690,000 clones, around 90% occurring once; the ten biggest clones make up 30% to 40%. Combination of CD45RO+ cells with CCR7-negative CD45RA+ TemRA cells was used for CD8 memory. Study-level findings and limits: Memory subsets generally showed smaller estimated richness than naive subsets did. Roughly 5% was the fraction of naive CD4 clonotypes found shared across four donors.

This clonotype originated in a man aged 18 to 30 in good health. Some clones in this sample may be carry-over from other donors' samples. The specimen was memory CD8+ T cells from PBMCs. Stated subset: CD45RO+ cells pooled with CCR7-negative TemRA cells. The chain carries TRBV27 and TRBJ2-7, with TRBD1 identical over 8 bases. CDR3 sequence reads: CASESPGQGLYF. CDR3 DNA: TGTGCCAGCGAATCGCCTGGACAGGGTCTGTACTTC.